Here is one T cell receptor (beta chain) with its context. Its cognate antigen is unknown. Trimming left V 5 bases short and J 3 bases short, with 10 bases between. The CDR3 has 12 residues. Germline V lookup: CDR1 SQVTM, CDR2 ANQGSEA. This entry comes from a study of STAT5B mutations in CD4+ large granular lymphocyte leukemia. Study in general: Among healthy donors, a particular HLA allele went with more CDR3 'QG' motifs. Study-wide findings and caveats: TRBV06-family usage was enriched in top patient clones (8/27) versus controls (2/35). Patient CD4-sorted repertoires stayed more clonal than healthy ones after leukemic-clone removal.

Assay: immunoSEQ multiplex PCR; the TCRdb copy retains only in-frame clones and omits some. The sample consists of roughly 40,000 clones, around 86% of them appearing once. This sequence joins TRBV29-1 and TRBJ1-1, with D perhaps TRBD1 (5 bases). What was sequenced was CD4+ T cells from blood buffy coats. The receptor was isolated from a human donor in good health. The CDR3 coding sequence is TGCAGCGTTAGTCGGGGGGACACTGAAGCTTTCTTT. As protein: CSVSRGDTEAFF.